This TCR beta chain derives from a study of blood T cell repertoires in COVID-19. Profiling relied on immunoSEQ multiplex PCR, and the TCRdb table lists in-frame clones only, not all of them. The data contain about 150,000 clones, around nine tenths of them singletons. Germline CDR1 MNHEY, CDR2 SMNVEV (reference sequence). The V gene lost 1 base and the J gene lost 4 bases, with 26 bases spanning the gap. The CDR3 extends over 20 amino acids. The sequencing sample was made of peripheral blood. The rearrangement joins TRBV27 to TRBJ2-1; a possible D gene is TRBD2 (9 bases). The source is a man aged 55 to 70 with COVID-19, enrolled during active disease. CDR3 bases: TGTGCCAGCAGTTTATGGGCGACAGGGGTCGGCAGCGGGGGGTACAATGAGCAGTTCTTC. Translating gives CASSLWATGVGSGGYNEQFF.